Below, one TCR beta chain is given with its context. Germline lookup yields CDR1 LNHDA and CDR2 SQIVND (reference sequence). This CDR3 region has 15 residues. V lost 9 bases and J lost 10; bases outside the gene matches: 17. Generated by immunoSEQ multiplex PCR, the TCRdb table keeps only in-frame clones and is missing some. This repertoire shows tens of thousands of clones, approximately 89% found once; its top ten account for roughly 5.6%. This sample was taken from a study of blood T cell repertoires in COVID-19. This chain uses TRBV19 with TRBJ2-1, with 8 bases matching TRBD1. The sequence came from an older man with acute or convalescent COVID-19. Input material: peripheral blood. For the CDR3, the DNA is TGTGCCAGCCGACTGGACAGGGACATAGGCGGAGAGCAGTTCTTC. It is translated as CASRLDRDIGGEQFF.